This record concerns one TCR beta chain sequence. Its recognized antigen is unknown. No much larger clonotype is one base removed from it; base qualities were not supplied. This entry comes from a study of identifying expanded T cells in peripheral blood (dated by TCRdb to between 2018 and 2021). Regarding the complete study: Technical replicates were generated by sequencing separate aliquots of the same genomic DNA pool, and four replicates were compared pairwise.

During the collection period, no infections or other immune events were recorded for the healthy donors. Blood repertoires from healthy donors were used as a training cohort for calibrating time-dependent variance in a beta-binomial model of differential abundance of T-cell clones. There were about ten healthy donors in the training cohort, of whom 3 were female and 7 were male. An age range of roughly 25 to 65 years, with an average of around 44 years, was recorded for the donors. Obtained from a commercial supplier, whole blood was collected from each healthy donor at three time points set around 2 weeks apart. For immunosequencing, genomic DNA was extracted from whole blood that had not been sorted. Broad study findings and their caveats: The authors expected that over much longer intervals, such as months to years, biological variance in healthy repertoires might increase even further. Variance in clone template counts between two-week samples significantly increased with total template count across all healthy donors. The beta-binomial model significantly reduced the number of clones called differentially abundant and the false-positive rate across all healthy-donor time intervals. The binomial model flagged roughly 1.3 differentially abundant clones between technical replicates but 15 to 17 over approximately 2 weeks and approximately 18 over about 4 weeks.

TCRbeta CDR3 regions were profiled by bias-controlled multiplex PCR amplification of genomic DNA with the immunoSEQ Assay. In the source study's methods: To quantify the absolute abundance of each unique TCRbeta CDR3 region, the sequences were collapsed and filtered. Differential abundance was tested with two models: a binomial (Fisher-equivalent) model and a beta-binomial model that adds time-dependent variance fitted from healthy donors. Clones with fewer than 5 combined templates were excluded, and clones with Benjamini-Hochberg FDR below 0.01 were called differentially abundant. Using the form v = (b*log(k)+a)^2, the beta-binomial variance was modeled as a function of the total template count across the two samples. The table was pulled from immuneACCESS by TCRdb, which kept in-frame rearrangements only. Such tables lose some clones; where checked, under half of the loss comes from unresolved V genes, and the rest has no known cause. Clone size and V and J calls were adopted from that table, with D and trimming inferred from the DNA. Counted in this sample were about 50,000 clones; roughly 82% of them appeared once. The top ten clones comprise 11% to 15% of the sample.

The sequencing input was blood. The receptor was isolated from a person between 18 and 75 years old in good health.

CDR3 region: CASSLIKWTGTYEQYF. In nucleotide form, the sequence is TGTGCCAGCAGCTTAATAAAATGGACAGGGACGTACGAGCAGTACTTC. The chain employs TRBV11-2 and TRBJ2-7; the junction holds 8 bases that match TRBD1. The V end gives up 2 bases and the J end 4 bases, leaving 10 bases in the junction not matched to a gene. CDR3 length: 16 amino acids, cysteine to phenylalanine. Only CDR3 DNA remains: 48 bases, in frame from the first base. CDR1 SGHAT and CDR2 FQNNGV were looked up in the germline V gene.